Listed below are T cell receptor beta chains from one sample, sequenced in a study of identical twins. TCRdb passed the 5' RACE reads through MiXCR, listing each CDR3 protein once. This table holds 550,000 to 700,000 distinct CDR3 sequences, nearly 10% found once. The same sample was also studied in work on yellow fever vaccine responses in identical twins.

Source material: PBMCs. The receptors were gathered from a woman in her late teens or twenties in good health. The CDR3 runs from the conserved cysteine through the conserved F or W. The order of the fields is D gene, V gene, J gene, clone size, CDR3 protein, CDR3 DNA. The D gene is left open where the match is weak. Only part of the rows carry a size: once, few, many, or a class if the clone is expanded.

d_gene: TRBD2; v_gene: TRBV5-1; j_gene: TRBJ2-1; abundance: many; CDR3aa: CASSLGLAGASYNEQFF; CDR3nt: TGCGCCAGCAGTTTGGGACTAGCGGGGGCCTCCTACAATGAGCAGTTCTTC
d_gene: .; v_gene: TRBV4-3; j_gene: TRBJ2-6; abundance: few; CDR3aa: CASSRGTGANVLTF; CDR3nt: TGCGCCAGCAGCCGCGGGACCGGGGCCAACGTCCTGACTTTC
d_gene: .; v_gene: TRBV12-5; j_gene: TRBJ2-7; abundance: .; CDR3aa: CAHRDKPYEQYF; CDR3nt: TGTGCCCACCGGGACAAGCCCTACGAGCAGTACTTC
d_gene: .; v_gene: TRBV10-3; j_gene: TRBJ2-5; abundance: few; CDR3aa: CAISEGATSETQYF; CDR3nt: TGTGCCATCAGTGAGGGGGCGACTAGTGAGACCCAGTACTTC
d_gene: .; v_gene: TRBV7-9; j_gene: TRBJ2-2; abundance: many; CDR3aa: CASSPVVSGELFF; CDR3nt: TGTGCCAGCAGCCCAGTAGTCTCCGGGGAGCTGTTTTTT
d_gene: .; v_gene: TRBV20-1; j_gene: TRBJ2-7; abundance: few; CDR3aa: CSAPTGSGEQYF; CDR3nt: TGCAGTGCTCCTACAGGGTCGGGAGAGCAGTACTTC
d_gene: .; v_gene: TRBV18; j_gene: TRBJ2-7; abundance: .; CDR3aa: CASSSKGTQGSYEQYF; CDR3nt: TGTGCCAGCTCATCGAAAGGCACTCAGGGATCCTACGAGCAGTACTTC
d_gene: .; v_gene: TRBV15; j_gene: TRBJ2-3; abundance: .; CDR3aa: CATSSPVGASESGTPDTQYF; CDR3nt: TGTGCCACCAGCAGCCCCGTGGGAGCTAGCGAGTCCGGGACCCCAGATACGCAGTATTTT
d_gene: .; v_gene: TRBV20-1; j_gene: TRBJ1-1; abundance: many; CDR3aa: CSARDAGVTEAFF; CDR3nt: TGCAGTGCTAGAGACGCAGGGGTCACTGAAGCTTTCTTT
d_gene: .; v_gene: TRBV30; j_gene: TRBJ2-3; abundance: .; CDR3aa: CAWSVVAATDTQYF; CDR3nt: TGTGCCTGGAGTGTAGTTGCGGCAACAGATACGCAGTATTTT
d_gene: .; v_gene: TRBV19; j_gene: TRBJ2-1; abundance: few; CDR3aa: CASISRVHNEQFF; CDR3nt: TGTGCCAGTATTAGTCGCGTCCACAATGAGCAGTTCTTC
d_gene: TRBD2; v_gene: TRBV5-1; j_gene: TRBJ2-3; abundance: .; CDR3aa: CASSFPSGADFTDTQYF; CDR3nt: TGCGCCAGCAGCTTCCCTAGCGGGGCGGACTTCACAGATACGCAGTATTTT
d_gene: .; v_gene: TRBV12-3/TRBV12-4; j_gene: TRBJ2-4; abundance: .; CDR3aa: CASSPMGARPTTDIQYF; CDR3nt: TGTGCCAGCAGCCCGATGGGGGCGAGACCAACTACGGACATTCAGTACTTC
d_gene: TRBD2; v_gene: TRBV12-3/TRBV12-4; j_gene: TRBJ2-3; abundance: few; CDR3aa: CASSKKREGHTDTQYF; CDR3nt: TGTGCCAGTTCCAAAAAGCGGGAGGGCCACACAGATACGCAGTATTTT
d_gene: .; v_gene: TRBV6-5; j_gene: TRBJ2-6; abundance: few; CDR3aa: CASSSRRFRESSGANVLTF; CDR3nt: TGTGCCAGCAGTTCACGACGCTTCAGGGAGAGCTCTGGGGCCAACGTCCTGACTTTC
d_gene: TRBD2; v_gene: TRBV10-2; j_gene: TRBJ2-3; abundance: .; CDR3aa: CASSESLAGSTDTQYF; CDR3nt: TGCGCCAGCAGTGAGTCACTAGCGGGAAGCACAGATACGCAGTATTTT
d_gene: TRBD2; v_gene: TRBV6-5; j_gene: TRBJ2-5; abundance: few; CDR3aa: CASSYSIGLGDVGQETQYF; CDR3nt: TGTGCCAGCAGTTACTCGATTGGACTAGGCGACGTTGGGCAAGAGACCCAGTACTTC
d_gene: TRBD1; v_gene: TRBV27; j_gene: TRBJ2-1; abundance: few; CDR3aa: CATTDRGGYNEQFF; CDR3nt: TGTGCCACCACCGACAGGGGAGGCTACAATGAGCAGTTCTTC
d_gene: .; v_gene: TRBV3-1; j_gene: TRBJ2-3; abundance: few; CDR3aa: CASSQAENRISTDTQYF; CDR3nt: TGTGCCAGCAGCCAAGCGGAGAACAGAATAAGCACAGATACGCAGTATTTT
d_gene: TRBD2; v_gene: TRBV3-1; j_gene: TRBJ2-1; abundance: few; CDR3aa: CASSDTGGTYNEQFF; CDR3nt: TGTGCCAGCAGCGATACCGGGGGGACGTACAATGAGCAGTTCTTC
d_gene: TRBD2; v_gene: TRBV3-1; j_gene: TRBJ2-3; abundance: many; CDR3aa: CASSERGGSDTQYF; CDR3nt: TGTGCCAGCAGCGAACGCGGGGGTTCAGATACGCAGTATTTT
d_gene: .; v_gene: TRBV29-1; j_gene: TRBJ2-2; abundance: many; CDR3aa: CSVSRVGGELFF; CDR3nt: TGCAGCGTTTCCAGGGTTGGCGGGGAGCTGTTTTTT
d_gene: .; v_gene: TRBV20-1; j_gene: TRBJ2-3; abundance: many; CDR3aa: CSARRQTDTQYF; CDR3nt: TGCAGTGCCCGACGCCAAACAGATACGCAGTATTTT
d_gene: .; v_gene: TRBV5-5; j_gene: TRBJ2-1; abundance: .; CDR3aa: CASSLVPKIFEQFF; CDR3nt: TGTGCCAGCAGCTTGGTACCTAAAATATTCGAGCAGTTCTTC
d_gene: .; v_gene: TRBV7-9; j_gene: TRBJ1-3; abundance: .; CDR3aa: CASSPTVSGNTIYF; CDR3nt: TGTGCCAGCAGCCCGACGGTTTCTGGAAACACCATATATTTT
d_gene: TRBD2; v_gene: TRBV7-3; j_gene: TRBJ2-3; abundance: few; CDR3aa: CASSLIAGGPGDTQYF; CDR3nt: TGTGCCAGCAGCTTAATAGCGGGGGGGCCCGGAGATACGCAGTATTTT
d_gene: TRBD2; v_gene: TRBV7-9; j_gene: TRBJ2-3; abundance: .; CDR3aa: CASSLRLAGAEYTQYF; CDR3nt: TGTGCCAGCAGCTTGCGACTAGCGGGGGCCGAGTATACGCAGTATTTT
d_gene: TRBD1; v_gene: TRBV6-5; j_gene: TRBJ2-1; abundance: many; CDR3aa: CASSYSRDRRNNEQFF; CDR3nt: TGTGCCAGCAGTTACTCCCGGGACAGGCGAAACAATGAGCAGTTCTTC
d_gene: .; v_gene: TRBV7-8; j_gene: TRBJ2-7; abundance: few; CDR3aa: CASSLKPSYDEQYF; CDR3nt: TGTGCCAGCAGCTTAAAACCGTCCTATGACGAGCAGTACTTC
d_gene: TRBD2; v_gene: TRBV5-6; j_gene: TRBJ2-5; abundance: few; CDR3aa: CASSLSRLAGAEETQYF; CDR3nt: TGTGCCAGCAGCTTGTCAAGGCTAGCGGGAGCCGAAGAGACCCAGTACTTC
d_gene: TRBD1; v_gene: TRBV12-3/TRBV12-4; j_gene: TRBJ1-5; abundance: .; CDR3aa: CASSGDSYQPQHF; CDR3nt: TGTGCCAGCAGCGGGGACAGTTATCAGCCCCAGCATTTT
d_gene: TRBD1; v_gene: TRBV7-9; j_gene: TRBJ1-6; abundance: many; CDR3aa: CASSRQGGYNSPLHF; CDR3nt: TGTGCCAGCAGTCGACAGGGCGGATATAATTCACCCCTCCACTTT
d_gene: .; v_gene: TRBV29-1; j_gene: TRBJ1-2; abundance: .; CDR3aa: CSVEDDHPTF; CDR3nt: TGCAGCGTTGAAGACGACCACCCCACCTTC
d_gene: .; v_gene: TRBV27; j_gene: TRBJ1-4; abundance: .; CDR3aa: CASSLGQGLGEKLFF; CDR3nt: TGTGCCAGCAGTTTGGGGCAGGGTCTAGGAGAAAAACTGTTTTTT
d_gene: .; v_gene: TRBV9; j_gene: TRBJ1-2; abundance: few; CDR3aa: CASSVNPTGDGYTF; CDR3nt: TGTGCCAGCAGCGTAAATCCCACGGGGGATGGCTACACCTTC
d_gene: .; v_gene: TRBV9; j_gene: TRBJ1-6; abundance: few; CDR3aa: CASSGGVDSPLHF; CDR3nt: TGTGCCAGCAGCGGCGGGGTGGATTCACCCCTCCACTTT
d_gene: .; v_gene: TRBV3-1; j_gene: TRBJ2-6; abundance: few; CDR3aa: CASRTASSGANVLTF; CDR3nt: TGTGCCAGTAGGACAGCCTCCTCTGGGGCCAACGTCCTGACTTTC
d_gene: TRBD1; v_gene: TRBV20-1; j_gene: TRBJ2-5; abundance: many; CDR3aa: CSARDRGQGKTQYF; CDR3nt: TGCAGTGCTAGAGATCGTGGACAGGGGAAGACCCAGTACTTC
d_gene: .; v_gene: TRBV6-5; j_gene: TRBJ2-7; abundance: .; CDR3aa: CASSYAPDRSYEQYF; CDR3nt: TGTGCCAGCAGTTACGCTCCGGATAGATCCTACGAGCAGTACTTC
d_gene: .; v_gene: TRBV2; j_gene: TRBJ1-5; abundance: .; CDR3aa: CASSETREGQPQHF; CDR3nt: TGTGCCAGCAGTGAGACGCGGGAGGGTCAGCCCCAGCATTTT
d_gene: .; v_gene: TRBV2; j_gene: TRBJ2-3; abundance: .; CDR3aa: CASSASTERGDTQYF; CDR3nt: TGTGCCAGCAGTGCGTCGACAGAACGGGGAGATACGCAGTATTTT
d_gene: .; v_gene: TRBV29-1; j_gene: TRBJ1-2; abundance: many; CDR3aa: CSVEVGPGGGNYGYTF; CDR3nt: TGCAGCGTTGAAGTTGGGCCGGGGGGTGGTAACTATGGCTACACCTTC
d_gene: TRBD2; v_gene: TRBV9; j_gene: TRBJ2-1; abundance: few; CDR3aa: CASSVQPNPRLAGGQFF; CDR3nt: TGTGCCAGCAGCGTTCAACCGAACCCGAGACTAGCGGGGGGGCAGTTCTTC
d_gene: .; v_gene: TRBV20-1; j_gene: TRBJ2-6; abundance: few; CDR3aa: CSAPHFPGANVLTF; CDR3nt: TGCAGTGCCCCCCATTTCCCTGGGGCCAACGTCCTGACTTTC
d_gene: .; v_gene: TRBV7-9; j_gene: TRBJ2-5; abundance: few; CDR3aa: CASSPYGGQETQYF; CDR3nt: TGTGCCAGCAGCCCCTACGGGGGACAAGAGACCCAGTACTTC
d_gene: .; v_gene: TRBV6-1; j_gene: TRBJ2-1; abundance: few; CDR3aa: CASTLTPGVTYNEQFF; CDR3nt: TGTGCCAGCACACTCACCCCGGGCGTAACCTACAATGAGCAGTTCTTC
d_gene: .; v_gene: TRBV10-3; j_gene: TRBJ1-6; abundance: few; CDR3aa: CAIKSGSNSPLHF; CDR3nt: TGTGCCATCAAGTCGGGCAGTAATTCACCCCTCCACTTT
d_gene: TRBD2; v_gene: TRBV7-2; j_gene: TRBJ2-7; abundance: few; CDR3aa: CASSLDSQREGGEQYF; CDR3nt: TGTGCCAGCAGCTTAGACAGCCAGCGGGAGGGGGGTGAGCAGTACTTC
d_gene: .; v_gene: TRBV4-1; j_gene: TRBJ1-1; abundance: few; CDR3aa: CASSQEVRPMNTEAFF; CDR3nt: TGCGCCAGCAGCCAAGAGGTCAGACCCATGAACACTGAAGCTTTCTTT
d_gene: TRBD1; v_gene: TRBV7-6; j_gene: TRBJ1-1; abundance: few; CDR3aa: CASSFAQGAITEAFF; CDR3nt: TGTGCCAGCAGCTTTGCCCAGGGGGCGATCACTGAAGCTTTCTTT
d_gene: TRBD1; v_gene: TRBV6-2/TRBV6-3; j_gene: TRBJ1-5; abundance: many; CDR3aa: CASSGQVPNQPQHF; CDR3nt: TGTGCCAGCAGTGGACAGGTCCCCAATCAGCCCCAGCATTTT
d_gene: .; v_gene: TRBV5-1; j_gene: TRBJ2-1; abundance: few; CDR3aa: CASSLLPGASYNEQFF; CDR3nt: TGCGCCAGCAGCTTGCTCCCGGGGGCCTCCTACAATGAGCAGTTCTTC
d_gene: .; v_gene: TRBV4-3; j_gene: TRBJ1-6; abundance: few; CDR3aa: CASSQDQGYNSPLHF; CDR3nt: TGCGCCAGCAGCCAAGATCAGGGCTATAATTCACCCCTCCACTTT
d_gene: .; v_gene: TRBV16; j_gene: TRBJ2-7; abundance: .; CDR3aa: CASSLPGVEQYF; CDR3nt: TGTGCCAGCAGCCTACCAGGGGTAGAGCAGTACTTC
d_gene: .; v_gene: TRBV29-1; j_gene: TRBJ2-1; abundance: .; CDR3aa: CSVDSVDLSYNEQFF; CDR3nt: TGCAGCGTTGATTCTGTTGACCTCTCCTACAATGAGCAGTTCTTC